This paragraph reports one T cell receptor beta chain. Its binding antigen is unknown. Per-base qualities were not stored, and no clone one base away is much larger. This sample is part of a study of CD8 T cells in Susac syndrome (dated by TCRdb to between 2018 and 2020). With respect to the entire study: Repertoire sequencing was used to test whether CD8+ T cell activation and differentiation in Susac syndrome was antigen driven.

CDR1 is given as LNHDA and CDR2 as SQIVND, both from the germline V gene (reference sequence). The CDR3 numbers 15 residues from cysteine through phenylalanine. CDR3 DNA is the only sequence kept; it has 45 bases, read in frame from the first base. Unmatched junction bases come to 13, with V trimmed by 7 bases and J by 7 bases. RNA was extracted with the RNeasy kit and roughly 0.45 to 1 ug was reverse transcribed using random hexamers. TCR beta CDR3 regions were amplified with the immunoSEQ multiplex PCR assay covering 54 Vbeta and 13 Jbeta segments. To correct PCR amplification bias, a synthetic template baseline was used for both primer optimization and computational correction. The published analysis was carried out like this. Reads were annotated to V, D and J genes per IMGT and analyzed with immunoSEQ Analyzer, keeping only productive sequences. Clonality was computed as one minus Shannon entropy normalized by log2 of the number of productive unique sequences. For each patient and control, public and private clones were evaluated among the 100 most prevalent clones. A clone was defined as Susac-specific if it was absent from the healthy and MS cohorts, from over a thousand published viral clones and from other ImmuneACCESS disease sequences. In TCRdb, the public reads were trimmed at Q25 with fastp and aligned with MiXCR, with productive beta chains retained. Each entry is one CDR3 protein sequence, shown with its most common DNA and genes. TCRdb, not the original authors, processed these V and J calls. The sample contains roughly 130,000 distinct CDR3 sequences, approximately 94% of them found a single time. The leading ten clones occupy approximately 0.13% of the sample.

Overall study outcomes, separate from this receptor: The number of individuals in the TCR sequencing and HLA analysis was recognized as being relatively small.

Peripheral blood CD8+ and CD4+ T cells from healthy donors, Susac syndrome patients and multiple sclerosis patients were profiled by high-throughput TCR beta sequencing. The multiple sclerosis controls were treatment-naive patients whose relapsing-remitting disease, either stable or active, fulfilled the revised McDonald criteria. CD8+ TEMRA cells were enriched by FACS, while bulk CD8+ and CD4+ T cells were purified by magnetic negative isolation. Blood was drawn into EDTA tubes, processed within 24 hours, and PBMCs were isolated by density gradient centrifugation. PBMCs intended for TCR sequencing were cryopreserved in liquid nitrogen and thawed later in a water bath at 37 degrees C. The sorted or isolated CD4+, CD8+ and CD8+ TEMRA cells had a purity of 90% or higher.

The rearranged chain carries TRBV19 and TRBJ2-5, with 9 junctional bases fitting TRBD1. This receptor was taken from a human donor with multiple sclerosis. Sequenced input: CD4+ T cells from PBMCs. The CDR3 protein sequence reads: CASKLGQGQRSTQYF. The nucleotide sequence is TGTGCCAGTAAATTGGGACAGGGACAAAGATCGACCCAGTACTTC. The CDR3 plus the reference TRBV19 and TRBJ2-5 genes for the other parts give the full variable domain: DGGITQSPKYLFRKEGQNVTLSCEQNLNHDAMYWYRQDPGQGLRLIYYSQIVNDFQKGDIAEGYSVSREKKESFPLTVTSAQKNPTAFYLCASKLGQGQRSTQYFGPGTRLLVL.